The clone carrying this T cell receptor beta chain was detected only a few times. Its target is unknown. The sample originates from a study of T-cell reconstitution after alpha-beta-depleted transplantation in children. Study observations and caveats: After transplant, at about two months, alpha-beta T cells were reportedly derived from several hundred expanded graft clones. Newly produced T cells mostly accounted for T-cell counts and diversity one year post-transplant.

Germline-derived CDR1 and CDR2 are SGHTA and FQGNSA. The CDR3 covers 15 residues. V trimming: 5 bases; J trimming: 4 bases; junction bases outside the gene matches: 6. Unique molecular identifiers were built into the TCRbeta library. Via MiXCR, TCRdb re-called the PCR reads, giving one row per CDR3 protein. The table shows about 980,000 distinct CDR3 sequences, with under 30% occurring only once. V and J are TRBV7-2 and TRBJ2-2, with 8 bases matching TRBD2. The sequence was obtained from a boy in the first two years of life who had a stem cell transplant for SCID, so the T cells may come from the graft donor. The material was PBMCs, mostly from graft donor cells, obtained 360 days after TCRalphabeta/CD19-depleted stem cell transplant. In nucleotides, the CDR3 is TGTGCCAGCAGCCCCACTAGCGGCCTCACCGGGGAGCTGTTTTTT. This codes for CASSPTSGLTGELFF.